The sequence of this T cell receptor beta chain was determined in a study of blood T cell repertoires in COVID-19. Study-level information: Samples taken during acute and convalescent COVID-19 were collected in the United States, Italy and Spain. T cells, B-cell-depleted T cells, or PBMCs provided the cDNA or gDNA that served as material.

V was cut by 8 bases and J by 6 bases, with 13 bases left in between. In germline, CDR1 is MDHEN, CDR2 SYDVKM. CDR3 length: 12 amino acids. Clones were sequenced by immunoSEQ multiplex PCR, and TCRdb holds only the in-frame ones, with some missing. Of about 310,000 clones in the sample, about 89% are singletons; the top ten hold around 7.8%. This chain uses TRBV28 with TRBJ1-2, with D possibly TRBD1 on 6 matching bases. The TCR was taken from a woman aged 45-65 years who had recovered from COVID-19. Sequencing was carried out using peripheral blood. The CDR3 sequence is CASEGETDGYTF. The CDR3 DNA follows: TGTGCCAGCGAGGGGGAGACGGATGGCTACACCTTC.